This is a list of T cell receptor beta chains from one sample in a study of CD8 T cells in ankylosing spondylitis. Using its own MiXCR run on the 5' RACE reads, TCRdb lists one record per CDR3 protein. The data contain more than 300,000 distinct CDR3 sequences, about 9.9% of them singletons. The sample consisted of blood, either unsorted or a sorted T cell fraction (not recorded which). Source of these receptors: a female donor with ankylosing spondylitis or in good health (not recorded which). Both conserved end residues are part of each CDR3. The order of the fields is J gene, clone size, D gene, V gene, CDR3 DNA, CDR3 protein. A D gene is named only where the DNA matches it firmly. Clone size is not always given. Where it is, it says once, few, many or a class for expanded clones.

j_call: TRBJ2-2
clone_size: many
d_call: -
v_call: TRBV29-1
cdr3_nt: TGCAGCGTTGAAGCAGGGCTGACCGGGGAGCTGTTTTTT
cdr3_aa: CSVEAGLTGELFF

j_call: TRBJ2-3
clone_size: many
d_call: -
v_call: TRBV11-2
cdr3_nt: TGTGCCAGCAGCTTAGATCTAGAGACCGCAGATACGCAGTATTTT
cdr3_aa: CASSLDLETADTQYF

j_call: TRBJ2-7
clone_size: few
d_call: -
v_call: TRBV7-9
cdr3_nt: TGTGCCAGCAGCCGACCGGGTGGGGACACTTCTGACGAGCAGTACTTC
cdr3_aa: CASSRPGGDTSDEQYF

j_call: TRBJ2-7
clone_size: -
d_call: -
v_call: TRBV24-1
cdr3_nt: TGTGCCACCAGTCAAGGGTCCGACTACGAGCAGTACTTC
cdr3_aa: CATSQGSDYEQYF

j_call: TRBJ2-3
clone_size: many
d_call: -
v_call: TRBV20-1
cdr3_nt: TGCAGTGTTCATGGTGCAGATACGCAGTATTTT
cdr3_aa: CSVHGADTQYF

j_call: TRBJ1-5
clone_size: many
d_call: TRBD1
v_call: TRBV15
cdr3_nt: TGTGCCACCAGCCCCCGCAGGGGGGTACTTCAGCCCCAGCATTTT
cdr3_aa: CATSPRRGVLQPQHF

j_call: TRBJ1-1
clone_size: many
d_call: TRBD1
v_call: TRBV6-1
cdr3_nt: TGTGCCAGCAGCCTAGAGGGACAGCTGAACACTGAAGCTTTCTTT
cdr3_aa: CASSLEGQLNTEAFF

j_call: TRBJ2-3
clone_size: many
d_call: -
v_call: TRBV6-1
cdr3_nt: TGTGCCAGCAGAAGGGACGCCACAGATACGCAGTATTTT
cdr3_aa: CASRRDATDTQYF

j_call: TRBJ1-6
clone_size: -
d_call: -
v_call: TRBV4-1
cdr3_nt: TGCGCCAGCAGCCAAGAAGGGCAGGGGTTGGGTTCACCCCTCCACTTT
cdr3_aa: CASSQEGQGLGSPLHF

j_call: TRBJ2-5
clone_size: many
d_call: -
v_call: TRBV12-3/TRBV12-4
cdr3_nt: TGTGCCAGCAGGAGATTGGGCTTCGAGACCCAGTACTTC
cdr3_aa: CASRRLGFETQYF

j_call: TRBJ1-1
clone_size: few
d_call: TRBD1
v_call: TRBV6-5
cdr3_nt: TGTGCCAGCAGTTACCTTTCGACAGGGACCTCTCTGGCTGAAGCTTTCTTT
cdr3_aa: CASSYLSTGTSLAEAFF

j_call: TRBJ2-7
clone_size: many
d_call: -
v_call: TRBV7-8
cdr3_nt: TGTGCCAGCAGCGCCCACGCCCTCTCCTACGAGCAGTACTTC
cdr3_aa: CASSAHALSYEQYF

j_call: TRBJ2-3
clone_size: many
d_call: TRBD1
v_call: TRBV29-1
cdr3_nt: TGCAGCGTAACCCGACAGGGGGATACGCAGTATTTT
cdr3_aa: CSVTRQGDTQYF

j_call: TRBJ1-6
clone_size: many
d_call: TRBD1
v_call: TRBV5-5
cdr3_nt: TGTGCCAGCAGCACGGGACAGGGTGTATCACCCCTCCACTTT
cdr3_aa: CASSTGQGVSPLHF

j_call: TRBJ2-7
clone_size: -
d_call: TRBD1
v_call: TRBV7-9
cdr3_nt: TGTGCCAGCAGCTTATCGGGACAGGGTGCCAACGAGCAGTACTTC
cdr3_aa: CASSLSGQGANEQYF

j_call: TRBJ2-1
clone_size: many
d_call: TRBD2
v_call: TRBV7-7
cdr3_nt: TGTGCCAGCAGCTTAGATGTGACTAGCGAGTTAAATGAGCAGTTCTTC
cdr3_aa: CASSLDVTSELNEQFF

j_call: TRBJ1-5
clone_size: many
d_call: TRBD1
v_call: TRBV29-1
cdr3_nt: TGCAGCGTTTCCGGACAGGGGAACCAGCCCCAGCATTTT
cdr3_aa: CSVSGQGNQPQHF

j_call: TRBJ2-1
clone_size: few
d_call: TRBD2
v_call: TRBV12-3/TRBV12-4
cdr3_nt: TGTGCCAGCAGTACAACTAGCGGTAAATACAATGAGCAGTTCTTC
cdr3_aa: CASSTTSGKYNEQFF

j_call: TRBJ2-1
clone_size: few
d_call: TRBD1
v_call: TRBV7-9
cdr3_nt: TGTGCCAGCAGCCTCACAGGGGTAGGTGAGCAGTTCTTC
cdr3_aa: CASSLTGVGEQFF

j_call: TRBJ2-7
clone_size: -
d_call: -
v_call: TRBV28
cdr3_nt: TGTGCCAGCAGCTACGACAGGGAGCAGTACTTC
cdr3_aa: CASSYDREQYF

j_call: TRBJ2-7
clone_size: -
d_call: -
v_call: TRBV2
cdr3_nt: TGTGCCAGCAGTGATCCGGGGGAGAGGAGCTACGAGCAGTACTTC
cdr3_aa: CASSDPGERSYEQYF

j_call: TRBJ2-4
clone_size: few
d_call: -
v_call: TRBV6-5
cdr3_nt: TGTGCCAGCACCGGGGCCAAAAACATTCAGTACTTC
cdr3_aa: CASTGAKNIQYF

j_call: TRBJ2-2
clone_size: many
d_call: TRBD1
v_call: TRBV20-1
cdr3_nt: TGCAGTGCTAGAGATCGGGACAGGGTACCCTCCAACACCGGGGAGCTGTTTTTT
cdr3_aa: CSARDRDRVPSNTGELFF

j_call: TRBJ1-6
clone_size: -
d_call: -
v_call: TRBV7-2
cdr3_nt: TGTGCCAGCAGATCCGACAGGAGCTCCTATAATTCACCCCTCCACTTT
cdr3_aa: CASRSDRSSYNSPLHF

j_call: TRBJ2-3
clone_size: -
d_call: -
v_call: TRBV20-1
cdr3_nt: TGCAGTGCTAGGACTATTACTTATACGCAGTATTTT
cdr3_aa: CSARTITYTQYF

j_call: TRBJ2-1
clone_size: many
d_call: TRBD2
v_call: TRBV6-2/TRBV6-3
cdr3_nt: TGTGCCAGCAGTTACGGGAGCGGGGGCTACAATGAGCAGTTCTTC
cdr3_aa: CASSYGSGGYNEQFF

j_call: TRBJ1-1
clone_size: many
d_call: -
v_call: TRBV5-1
cdr3_nt: TGCGCCAGCAGGGTCTATGGGACACCTGCTGGGGACACTGAAGCTTTCTTT
cdr3_aa: CASRVYGTPAGDTEAFF

j_call: TRBJ1-1
clone_size: many
d_call: -
v_call: TRBV20-1
cdr3_nt: TGCAGTGCTAGAGGCGGCTCGGACAGGAACACTGAAGCTTTCTTT
cdr3_aa: CSARGGSDRNTEAFF

j_call: TRBJ2-7
clone_size: many
d_call: TRBD2
v_call: TRBV20-1
cdr3_nt: TGCAGTGCTAGAGATCGGTTGGGACTAGCCTACGAGCAGTACTTC
cdr3_aa: CSARDRLGLAYEQYF

j_call: TRBJ2-3
clone_size: many
d_call: -
v_call: TRBV12-3/TRBV12-4
cdr3_nt: TGTGCCAGCAGCTTTTCCTCTAGCACAGATACGCAGTATTTT
cdr3_aa: CASSFSSSTDTQYF

j_call: TRBJ2-3
clone_size: many
d_call: -
v_call: TRBV5-1
cdr3_nt: TGCGCCAGCAGCTCCCAGGGAGATAGCACAGATACGCAGTATTTT
cdr3_aa: CASSSQGDSTDTQYF

j_call: TRBJ2-7
clone_size: -
d_call: TRBD1
v_call: TRBV28
cdr3_nt: TGTGCCAGCAGTTTATTATTTCCGGGACAGGGTAACGAGCAGCACTTC
cdr3_aa: CASSLLFPGQGNEQHF

j_call: TRBJ1-5
clone_size: many
d_call: -
v_call: TRBV10-3
cdr3_nt: TGTGCCATCAGTGAGTCGAGGGCAGGGACAAGCAATCAGCCCCAGCATTTT
cdr3_aa: CAISESRAGTSNQPQHF

j_call: TRBJ2-1
clone_size: many
d_call: -
v_call: TRBV11-2
cdr3_nt: TGTGCCAGCAGAATAGGACGGCCCTCCTACAATGAGCAGTTCTTC
cdr3_aa: CASRIGRPSYNEQFF

j_call: TRBJ2-2
clone_size: many
d_call: -
v_call: TRBV6-5
cdr3_nt: TGTGCCAGCAGTTGGGGGCAAGGCTCCGGGGAGCTGTTTTTT
cdr3_aa: CASSWGQGSGELFF

j_call: TRBJ2-2
clone_size: few
d_call: -
v_call: TRBV18
cdr3_nt: TGTGCCAGCTCACCGGTTGGTACCGGGGAGCTGTTTTTT
cdr3_aa: CASSPVGTGELFF

j_call: TRBJ2-5
clone_size: few
d_call: -
v_call: TRBV10-3
cdr3_nt: TGTGCCATCAGTGAGGGGAGCACCGGTTCTCGAGAGACCCAGTACTTC
cdr3_aa: CAISEGSTGSRETQYF

j_call: TRBJ1-1
clone_size: many
d_call: TRBD1
v_call: TRBV20-1
cdr3_nt: TGCAGTGCTAGAGACTTCCGACAGGGTAACACTGAAGCTTTCTTT
cdr3_aa: CSARDFRQGNTEAFF

j_call: TRBJ1-6
clone_size: -
d_call: -
v_call: TRBV11-2
cdr3_nt: TGTGCCAGCAGCTTAGGTTCACCCCTCCCCTTT
cdr3_aa: CASSLGSPLPF

j_call: TRBJ1-1
clone_size: -
d_call: -
v_call: TRBV6-1
cdr3_nt: TGTGCCAGCAGTGAATACTCTCGCATGGGAGCTTTCTTT
cdr3_aa: CASSEYSRMGAFF

j_call: TRBJ2-5
clone_size: many
d_call: -
v_call: TRBV4-3
cdr3_nt: TGCGCCAGCAGCCAAGACGGGAGTATGGAGACCCAGTACTTC
cdr3_aa: CASSQDGSMETQYF

j_call: TRBJ1-4
clone_size: -
d_call: -
v_call: TRBV11-2
cdr3_nt: TGTGCCAGCAGCGCCAGCAGGATTAATGAAAAACTGTTTTTT
cdr3_aa: CASSASRINEKLFF

j_call: TRBJ2-1
clone_size: many
d_call: -
v_call: TRBV5-1
cdr3_nt: TGCGCCAGCAGCTATTACCAGGGAGATGAGCAGTTCTTC
cdr3_aa: CASSYYQGDEQFF

j_call: TRBJ2-5
clone_size: -
d_call: -
v_call: TRBV5-1
cdr3_nt: TGCGCCAGCAGCTTGCGGCAGCAAGAGACCCAGTACTTC
cdr3_aa: CASSLRQQETQYF

j_call: TRBJ2-2
clone_size: many
d_call: TRBD2
v_call: TRBV7-2
cdr3_nt: TGTGCCAGCAGCTTAGCGCTAGCGGGTGCGAACACCGGGGAGCTGTTTTTT
cdr3_aa: CASSLALAGANTGELFF

j_call: TRBJ1-2
clone_size: many
d_call: -
v_call: TRBV5-1
cdr3_nt: TGCGCCAGCAGCTCTGACACGTATGGCTACACCTTC
cdr3_aa: CASSSDTYGYTF

j_call: TRBJ1-5
clone_size: -
d_call: -
v_call: TRBV27
cdr3_nt: TGTGCCAGCAGTCCGAGGACACCGGGCGATCAGCCCCAGCATTTT
cdr3_aa: CASSPRTPGDQPQHF

j_call: TRBJ2-3
clone_size: many
d_call: TRBD2
v_call: TRBV6-5
cdr3_nt: TGTGCCAGCAGTTACTCCGCTGACGGCGCGGGGGTTGGAGATACGCAGTATTTT
cdr3_aa: CASSYSADGAGVGDTQYF

j_call: TRBJ2-7
clone_size: once
d_call: -
v_call: TRBV20-1
cdr3_nt: TGCAGTGCTAGACTGGGGGACAAGAAGCAGTACTTC
cdr3_aa: CSARLGDKKQYF

j_call: TRBJ2-2
clone_size: -
d_call: -
v_call: TRBV4-2
cdr3_nt: TGTGCCAGCAGCCACTCCGGACCAGGGGAGAACACCGGGGAGCTGTTTTTT
cdr3_aa: CASSHSGPGENTGELFF

j_call: TRBJ1-3
clone_size: many
d_call: -
v_call: TRBV4-2
cdr3_nt: TGTGCCAGCAGCCAAGATAGTTCGCAGACTGGAAACACCATATATTTT
cdr3_aa: CASSQDSSQTGNTIYF